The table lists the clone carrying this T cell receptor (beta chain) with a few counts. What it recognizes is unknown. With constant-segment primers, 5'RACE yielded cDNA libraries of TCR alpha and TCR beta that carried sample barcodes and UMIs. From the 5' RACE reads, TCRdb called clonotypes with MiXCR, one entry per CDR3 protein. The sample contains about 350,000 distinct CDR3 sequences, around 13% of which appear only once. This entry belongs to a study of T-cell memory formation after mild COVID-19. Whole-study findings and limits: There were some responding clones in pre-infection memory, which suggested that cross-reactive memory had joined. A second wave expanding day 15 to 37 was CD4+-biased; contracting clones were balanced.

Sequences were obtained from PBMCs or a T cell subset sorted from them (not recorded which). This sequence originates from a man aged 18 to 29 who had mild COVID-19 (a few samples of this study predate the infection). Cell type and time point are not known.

CDR3 sequence: CASSPAPGGYNEQFF. The CDR3 DNA sequence: TGTGCCAGCAGCCCAGCCCCAGGGGGTTACAATGAGCAGTTCTTC. The chain is built from TRBV7-3 and TRBJ2-1, with TRBD1 matching over 7 bases. The trim removed 5 bases at V and 4 bases at J, leaving 8 bases unmatched. Per the germline V gene, CDR1 is SGHTA and CDR2 is FQGTGA. The CDR3 loop spans 15 amino acids.